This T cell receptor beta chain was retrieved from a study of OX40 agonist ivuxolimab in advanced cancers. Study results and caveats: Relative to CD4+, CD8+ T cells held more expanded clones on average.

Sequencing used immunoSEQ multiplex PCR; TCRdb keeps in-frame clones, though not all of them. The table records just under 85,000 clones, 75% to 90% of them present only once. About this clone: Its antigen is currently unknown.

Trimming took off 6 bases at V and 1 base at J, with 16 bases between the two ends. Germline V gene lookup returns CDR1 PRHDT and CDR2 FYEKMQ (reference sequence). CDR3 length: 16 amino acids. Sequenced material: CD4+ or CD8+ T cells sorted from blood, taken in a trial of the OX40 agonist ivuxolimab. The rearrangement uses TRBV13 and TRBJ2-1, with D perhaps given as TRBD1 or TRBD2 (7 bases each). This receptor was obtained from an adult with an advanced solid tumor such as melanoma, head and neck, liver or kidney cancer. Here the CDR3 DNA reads TGTGCCAGCAGGACCCAGGGGGGGAAATCCTACAATGAGCAGTTCTTC. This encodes CASRTQGGKSYNEQFF.